This TCR beta chain is from a study of T cell responses to AZD1222 COVID-19 vaccine. Assay used: immunoSEQ multiplex PCR; TCRdb lists only in-frame clones, some missing. The data show about 160,000 clones, 75% to 95% seen once. Comments on this clone: No antigen is known for it.

Regarding the study as a whole: Breadth and depth of Spike-specific TCRs rose after two AZD1222 doses. CD4 TCRs linked to vaccination spanned spike, dominating at 160-218 and 743-854. Reportedly, nearly half of unique spike TCRs recognized epitopes outside B.1.351/B.1.1.7 mutations.

Source: peripheral blood, taken 28 days after the second AZD1222 dose. The clonotype originates from an adult who received the AZD1222 COVID-19 vaccine.

Here the CDR3 DNA reads TGTGCCAGTATGGGCAGTGATGAAAAACTGTTTTTT. This gives the protein CASMGSDEKLFF. This chain links TRBV19 with TRBJ1-4; no firm D call. The V gene's germline CDR1 is LNHDA and CDR2 SQIVND (reference sequence). The CDR3 is made up of 12 amino acids. Trimming shortened V by 7 bases and J by 6 bases, and 9 bases separated the two germline ends.